The T cell receptor beta chain under discussion was sequenced for a study of Tregs in tolerant kidney transplant recipients. Thawed PBMCs were FACS-sorted into unstimulated CD4+CD25+CD127- regulatory T cells, CD4+CD25- non-regulatory cells, CD4 and CD8 cells. Data came from immunoSEQ multiplex PCR; TCRdb stores just in-frame clones and leaves some out. The repertoire consists of about 240,000 clones, with about 80% occurring once and the leading ten covering roughly 0.67%. The CDR3 is 11 residues long. The V end was cut by 3 bases, the J end by 4 bases, with 6 bases between. Germline CDR1 reads DFQATT; CDR2 reads SNEGSKA (reference sequence).

The chain is built from TRBV20-1 and TRBJ1-2, with a possible D match to TRBD1 (5 bases). This clonotype was sampled from a human donor in good health. Sequenced sample: CD4+ T cells from blood. The CDR3 sequence: CSASGGYGYTF. The CDR3 coding sequence is TGCAGTGCTAGTGGGGGCTATGGCTACACCTTC.